This TCR beta chain derives from a study of shared clonotypes between healthy human individuals. Study-wide results and caveats: Even with large depth, rarefaction showed that sorted-subset sequencing was incomplete. Across subsets, estimated richness was generally greater for naive than for memory populations.

Repertoires were generated with immunoSEQ multiplex PCR, while TCRdb's copy carries only in-frame clones and drops some. The data hold more than 2 million clones, with 85% to 95% observed a single time. The J segment lost 4 bases and the V segment lost 3 bases, leaving 4 bases of the junction unmatched. CDR1 is SGDLS, CDR2 YYNGEE, per germline. The length of the CDR3 is 17 residues. For this clone: Its specificity is unknown.

Naive CD8 cells comprised CD45RO-negative, CCR7-positively selected cells, excluding terminally differentiated effector memory CD45RA+ cells. Sequenced material: naive CD8+ T cells sorted from blood. This sequence joins TRBV9 and TRBJ2-2; TRBD2 agrees at 15 bases. This receptor was identified in a man younger than 30 in good health. CDR3 sequence reads: CASSAGLAGGPTGELFF. The CDR3 DNA reads as TGTGCCAGCAGCGCCGGACTAGCGGGGGGGCCCACCGGGGAGCTGTTTTTT. Supplemented by reference TRBV9 and TRBJ2-2, the full variable domain reads DSGVTQTPKHLITATGQRVTLRCSPRSGDLSVYWYQQSLDQGLQFLIQYYNGEERAKGNILERFSAQQFPDLHSELNLSSLELGDSALYFCASSAGLAGGPTGELFFGEGSRLTVL.